Listed below are T cell receptor beta chains from one sample, sequenced in a study of cytomegalovirus exposure and HLA in healthy donors. The data were produced by immunoSEQ multiplex PCR, yet TCRdb's version contains in-frame clones alone and is incomplete. The repertoire table contains around 140,000 clones. The material sequenced was PBMCs. The source is a woman in her forties or fifties in good health and CMV-seronegative. CDR3s include the opening cysteine and the closing phenylalanine or tryptophan. D genes are given only for firm matches.

v_call	d_call	j_call	cdr3_aa	cdr3_nt
TRBV9	TRBD2	TRBJ2-3	CASSGSGGLSDTQYF	TGTGCCAGCAGCGGCAGCGGGGGCCTCTCCGATACGCAGTATTTT
TRBV18	-	TRBJ2-5	CASSPPVGGQETQYF	TGTGCCAGCTCACCTCCTGTTGGAGGTCAAGAGACCCAGTACTTC
TRBV27	TRBD1	TRBJ1-1	CASQGQGATEAFF	TGTGCCAGTCAGGGACAGGGGGCCACTGAAGCTTTCTTT
TRBV6-1	-	TRBJ1-4	CASNSGNNEKLFF	TGTGCCAGCAATTCGGGGAATAATGAAAAACTGTTTTTT
TRBV9	-	TRBJ2-5	CASSALSGETQYF	TGTGCCAGCAGCGCCTTATCGGGAGAGACCCAGTACTTC
TRBV18	TRBD1	TRBJ2-5	CASSPGQQETQYF	TGTGCCAGCTCCCCGGGACAGCAAGAGACCCAGTACTTC
TRBV2	-	TRBJ2-3	CASWAVTQYF	TGTGCCAGCTGGGCCGTCACGCAGTATTTT
TRBV6-5	-	TRBJ2-1	CASSYGLPGNNEQFF	TGTGCCAGCAGTTACGGGCTACCAGGAAACAATGAGCAGTTCTTC
TRBV4-3	TRBD1	TRBJ2-2	CASSLRGQGNTGELFF	TGCGCCAGCAGCCTGAGGGGACAGGGGAACACCGGGGAGCTGTTTTTT
TRBV5-6	TRBD1	TRBJ2-3	CASSSGQGSDTQYF	TGTGCCAGCAGCTCGGGACAGGGCTCAGATACGCAGTATTTT